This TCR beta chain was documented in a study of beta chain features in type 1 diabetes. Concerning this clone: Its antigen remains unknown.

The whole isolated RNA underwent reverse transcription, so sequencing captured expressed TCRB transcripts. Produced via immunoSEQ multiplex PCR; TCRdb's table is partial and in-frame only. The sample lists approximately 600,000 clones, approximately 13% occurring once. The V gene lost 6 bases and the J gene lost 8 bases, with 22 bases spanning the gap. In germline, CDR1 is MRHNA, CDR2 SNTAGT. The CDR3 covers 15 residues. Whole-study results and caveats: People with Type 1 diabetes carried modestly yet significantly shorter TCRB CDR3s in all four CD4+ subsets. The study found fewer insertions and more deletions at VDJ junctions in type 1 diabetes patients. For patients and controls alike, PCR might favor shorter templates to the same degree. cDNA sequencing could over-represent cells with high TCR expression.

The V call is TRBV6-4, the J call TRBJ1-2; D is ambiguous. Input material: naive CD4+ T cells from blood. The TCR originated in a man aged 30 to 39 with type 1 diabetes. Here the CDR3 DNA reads TGTGCCAGCAGGCCCACCCCGGGGTCCCCTGGGGGCTACACCTTC. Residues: CASRPTPGSPGGYTF.